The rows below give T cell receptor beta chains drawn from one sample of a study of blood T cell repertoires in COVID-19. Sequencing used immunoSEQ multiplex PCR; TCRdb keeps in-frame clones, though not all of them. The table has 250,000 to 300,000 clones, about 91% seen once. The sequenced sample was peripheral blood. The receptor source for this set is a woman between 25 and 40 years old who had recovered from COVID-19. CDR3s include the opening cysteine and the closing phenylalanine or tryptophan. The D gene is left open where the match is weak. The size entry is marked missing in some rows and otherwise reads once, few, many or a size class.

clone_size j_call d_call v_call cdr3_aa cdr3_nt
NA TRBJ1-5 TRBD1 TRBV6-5 CASRSTGDPQPQHF TGTGCCAGCAGGTCCACAGGGGATCCTCAGCCCCAGCATTTT
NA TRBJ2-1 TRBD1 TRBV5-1 CASSLGGTGVNEQFF TGCGCCAGCAGCCTGGGCGGGACAGGGGTCAATGAGCAGTTCTTC
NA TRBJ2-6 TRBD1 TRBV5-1 CASSRSGTARSGANVLTF TGCGCCAGCAGCCGTTCCGGGACAGCCCGATCTGGGGCCAACGTCCTGACTTTC
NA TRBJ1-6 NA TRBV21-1 CASSPRGGRSGSPLHF TGTGCCAGCAGCCCAAGGGGAGGGAGATCAGGGTCACCCCTCCACTTT
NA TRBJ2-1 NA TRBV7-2 CASSHGTPYEQFF TGTGCCAGCAGCCACGGGACTCCCTATGAGCAGTTCTTC
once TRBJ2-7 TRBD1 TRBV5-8 CASSLRDSSYSYEQYF TGTGCCAGCAGCTTGAGGGACAGCTCATACTCCTACGAGCAGTACTTC
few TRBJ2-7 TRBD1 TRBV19 CASSIVGTGGDEQYF TGTGCCAGTAGTATAGTAGGGACAGGGGGCGACGAGCAGTACTTC
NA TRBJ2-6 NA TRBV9 CASSVPTSRGAGANVLTF TGTGCCAGCAGCGTACCCACCTCCAGGGGAGCCGGGGCCAACGTCCTGACTTTC
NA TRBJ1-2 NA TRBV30 CAWSPQGSYGYTF TGTGCCTGGAGCCCACAGGGCTCATATGGCTACACCTTC
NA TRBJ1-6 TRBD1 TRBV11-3 CASSSGQGVNSPLHF TGTGCCAGCAGCTCCGGACAGGGAGTTAATTCACCCCTCCACTTT
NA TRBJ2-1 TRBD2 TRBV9 CASSDAAGGYNEQFF TGTGCCAGCAGCGATGCAGCGGGGGGATACAATGAGCAGTTCTTC
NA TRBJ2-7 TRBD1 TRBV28 CASRLPTGDYEQYF TGTGCCAGCAGGCTACCGACAGGGGACTACGAGCAGTACTTC
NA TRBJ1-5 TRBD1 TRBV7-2 CASSLMTGAGNQPQHF TGTGCCAGCAGCTTAATGACAGGGGCTGGCAATCAGCCCCAGCATTTT
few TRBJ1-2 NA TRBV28 CASSPGRVGYTF TGTGCCAGCAGTCCAGGCAGGGTGGGCTACACCTTC
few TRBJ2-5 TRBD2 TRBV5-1 CASSLAGTTEETQYF TGCGCCAGCAGCTTGGCCGGGACTACAGAAGAGACCCAGTACTTC
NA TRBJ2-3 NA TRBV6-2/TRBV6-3 CASSRNKGDTQYF TGTGCCAGCAGCCGCAACAAGGGGGATACGCAGTATTTT
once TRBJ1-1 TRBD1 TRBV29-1 CSVVGTVTEAFF TGCAGCGTTGTTGGGACAGTCACTGAAGCTTTCTTT
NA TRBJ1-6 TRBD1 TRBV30 CATDRGVYNSPLHF TGTGCAACGGACAGGGGAGTTTATAATTCACCCCTCCACTTT
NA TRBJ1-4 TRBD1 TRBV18 CASSPIGTGDGKLFF TGTGCCAGCTCACCAATTGGGACAGGGGACGGTAAACTGTTTTTT
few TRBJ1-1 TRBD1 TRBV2 CASSEDRRDTEAFF TGTGCCAGCAGTGAGGACAGGCGGGACACTGAAGCTTTCTTT
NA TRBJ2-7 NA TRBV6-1 CASSERLRATSYEQYF TGTGCCAGCAGTGAAAGGTTGCGGGCCACCTCCTACGAGCAGTACTTC
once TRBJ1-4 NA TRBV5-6 CASSLSSRGEKLFF TGTGCCAGCAGCTTATCAAGCCGCGGAGAAAAACTGTTTTTT
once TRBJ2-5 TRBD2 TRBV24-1 CATSPSGGSQETQYF TGTGCCACCAGTCCTAGCGGGGGGTCCCAAGAGACCCAGTACTTC
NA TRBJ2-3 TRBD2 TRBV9 CASDGGAKDTQYF TGTGCCAGCGACGGGGGGGCGAAGGATACGCAGTATTTT
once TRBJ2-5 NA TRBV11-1 CASSTDTSFAETQYF TGTGCCAGCAGCACCGACACTAGCTTCGCGGAGACCCAGTACTTC
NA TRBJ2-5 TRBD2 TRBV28 CASSLGGNQETQYF TGTGCCAGCAGCCTGGGGGGGAACCAAGAGACCCAGTACTTC
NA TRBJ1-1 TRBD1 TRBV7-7 CASSLDRGLILNTEAFF TGTGCCAGCAGCTTGGACAGGGGGCTGATTTTGAACACTGAAGCTTTCTTT
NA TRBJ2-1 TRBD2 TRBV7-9 CASSLRGGHEQFF TGTGCCAGCAGCTTACGGGGGGGACATGAGCAGTTCTTC
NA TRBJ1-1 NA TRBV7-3 CASSLTSGSTEAFF TGTGCCAGCAGCTTAACGTCCGGGAGTACTGAAGCTTTCTTT
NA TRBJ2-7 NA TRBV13 CASSPLGQGSSYEQYF TGTGCCAGCAGCCCATTGGGTCAGGGGAGCTCCTACGAGCAGTACTTC
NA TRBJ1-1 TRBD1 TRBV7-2 CASSFISDRLEAFF TGTGCCAGCAGCTTCATATCGGACAGGCTGGAAGCTTTCTTT
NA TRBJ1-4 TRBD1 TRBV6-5 CASKGQGKTEKLFF TGTGCCAGCAAAGGACAGGGAAAGACTGAAAAACTGTTTTTT
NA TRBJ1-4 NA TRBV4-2 CASSQELRAGSEKLFF TGTGCCAGCAGCCAAGAGTTGAGAGCAGGGTCGGAAAAACTGTTTTTT
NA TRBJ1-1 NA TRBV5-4 CASSLEPGLNTEAFF TGTGCCAGCAGCTTGGAGCCGGGGTTGAACACTGAAGCTTTCTTT
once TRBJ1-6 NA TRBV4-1 CASSRSGGYFNSPLHF TGCGCCAGCAGCCGAAGTGGAGGTTACTTTAATTCACCCCTCCACTTT
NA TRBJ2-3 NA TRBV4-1 CASSPGSGPDTQYF TGCGCCAGCAGCCCCGGGAGCGGCCCAGATACGCAGTATTTT